The 4 T cell receptor beta chains presented below share a single source sample, sequenced in a study of regulatory T cells in long-lasting Graves disease. Time point meaning: newly diagnosed GD, antithyroid drugs for less than 3 months. The TCR library was prepared using RNA isolated from PBMCs. Arm-PCR with iRepertoire HTBI primers amplified the CDR3 regions for these TCR beta libraries. From the multiplex PCR reads, TCRdb called clonotypes with MiXCR, one entry per CDR3 protein. The table has under 700,000 distinct CDR3 sequences, about 16% seen once. These data also formed part of another study, on T cells in Graves' hyperthyroidism and ophthalmopathy.

Sequences were derived from peripheral blood mononuclear cells (PBMCs), sampled at new diagnosis, from a patient treated with antithyroid drugs. These receptors were collected from a woman aged 35-65 years with Graves disease.

The V gene is TRBV6-1, the J gene TRBJ1-4; D unresolved. The germline CDR1 and CDR2 sequences are MNHNS and SASEGT. The CDR3 is 15 amino acids. V was trimmed by 8 bases and J by 3 bases, leaving 16 bases between them. The CDR3 nucleotides read TGTGCCAGCCGACGGATCCTCCCGTCTAATGAAAAACTGTTTTTT. Residues: CASRRILPSNEKLFF.

In its sample, this clonotype was seen many times. The CDR3 spells CASSQAGLGMTEAFF. The CDR3 DNA reads TGTGCCAGCAGCCAAGCTGGGTTGGGAATGACTGAAGCTTTCTTT. The V and J genes are TRBV3-1 and TRBJ1-1; D remains unclear. Trimming took 1 base from V and 5 from J, leaving 14 bases between them. Germline V lookup: CDR1 LGHDT, CDR2 YNNKEL (reference sequence). The CDR3 has 15 amino acids.

This clonotype was detected many times. The V gene is TRBV7-9, the J gene TRBJ1-2, with D uncertain. The CDR3 sequence is 12 residues long. Trimming cost V 1 base and J 2 bases, with 2 bases left between them. Germline V gene data show CDR1 as SEHNR and CDR2 as FQNEAQ (reference sequence). In nucleotides, the CDR3 is TGTGCCAGCAGCTTAGTAAACTATGGCTACACCTTC. This translates into CASSLVNYGYTF.

J is TRBJ2-7 and V is TRBV3-1, with no clear D. V dropped 5 bases and J dropped 3 bases, with 17 bases sitting between them. The CDR3 contains 15 residues. Looked up from germline, CDR1 is LGHDT and CDR2 is YNNKEL (reference sequence). CDR3 DNA sequence: TGTGCCAGCAGCAATCCGTTAGTGGGGAACTACGAGCAGTACTTC. Its translation: CASSNPLVGNYEQYF.